This entry lists 6 T cell receptor beta chains sequenced from one sample in a study of CD8+ T cells in alopecia areata (dated by TCRdb to 2016 to 2018). The library was built by means of the immunoSEQ multiplex PCR assay. RNA was extracted from all samples and reverse transcribed into cDNA as template for TCR sequencing. The table comes from immuneACCESS by way of TCRdb, which keeps in-frame sequences with V and J called. Part of the clones is missing from these tables; in studies checked, under half for an unresolved V gene and the rest for unknown reasons. Recorded for this sample are more than 150,000 clones; 60% to 70% of them occurred a single time. The ten largest clones take up approximately 3.4% of the sample. According to the study, the label for this sample's time point signals: more than three weeks on oral tofacitinib. The treatment or condition label for this specimen denotes: oral pan-JAK inhibitor, 5-10 mg twice daily.

Sample: CD4+ T cells sorted from blood, taken at week 4, from a patient treated with tofacitinib. The receptors were sampled from a human donor with alopecia areata.

This clone was counted a few times. V is TRBV30 and J is TRBJ2-3, with D maybe TRBD2 (6 bases). There are 14 residues in the CDR3. V was clipped by 3 bases and J by 4 bases, with 14 bases between them. CDR1 is GTSNPN, CDR2 SVGIG, per germline (reference sequence). Here the CDR3 reads CAWSPPGGADTQYF. As DNA, the CDR3 is TGTGCCTGGAGCCCTCCCGGGGGTGCAGATACGCAGTATTTT.

J is TRBJ1-1 and V is TRBV5-4; D ambiguous. CDR3 length: 13 amino acids. Trimming left V 3 bases short and J 1 base short, with 7 bases between. Germline-derived CDR1 and CDR2 are SGHNT and YYREEE (reference sequence). The CDR3 here is CASSYRGNTEAFF. DNA for the CDR3: TGTGCCAGCAGCTACCGGGGGAACACTGAAGCTTTCTTT.

The chain couples TRBV15 to TRBJ2-7, with D possibly matching TRBD1 (6 bases). This CDR3 spans 15 amino acids. The germline V gene has CDR1 LNHNV and CDR2 YYDKDF (reference sequence). V was clipped by 0 bases and J by 4 bases, with 13 bases between them. This chain's CDR3 is CATSRDPKGEYEQYF. The CDR3 DNA follows: TGTGCCACCAGCAGAGATCCCAAGGGGGAGTACGAGCAGTACTTC.

The rearrangement links TRBV5-4 to TRBJ1-2, with 9 bases lining up with TRBD1. CDR1 is SGHNT, CDR2 YYREEE, per germline (reference sequence). This CDR3 comprises 15 residues. The junction had 10 bases not matched to a gene; V was cut back by 3 bases and J by 7 bases. The CDR3 DNA follows: TGTGCCAGCAGCTCTCCACCGGGACAGGGCAGTGGCTACACCTTC. As protein: CASSSPPGQGSGYTF.

V is TRBV7-9 and J is TRBJ1-1; 10 bases map to TRBD1. Germline CDR1 is SEHNR and CDR2 is FQNEAQ (reference sequence). V lost 3 bases, J lost 5 bases, and 6 bases stayed unmatched. CDR3 size: 15 residues. The CDR3 loop reads CASSFGDRGRTEAFF. The DNA of the CDR3 is TGTGCCAGCAGCTTCGGTGACAGGGGGCGGACTGAAGCTTTCTTT. Filled out from reference TRBV7-9 and TRBJ1-1, the complete variable domain reads DTGVSQNPRHKITKRGQNVTFRCDPISEHNRLYWYRQTLGQGPEFLTYFQNEAQLEKSRLLSDRFSAERPKGSFSTLEIQRTEQGDSAMYLCASSFGDRGRTEAFFGQGTRLTVV.

The genes are TRBV5-1 and TRBJ1-2; D gene unclear. Germline V gives CDR1 SGHRS, CDR2 YFSETQ. This CDR3 has 12 amino acids. Trimming stripped 2 bases from V and 8 bases from J, with 10 bases between. CDR3 DNA: TGCGCCAGCAGCTTCGAGGCTAGGGGCTACACCTTC. This encodes CASSFEARGYTF.